This entry is about one T cell receptor beta chain. CDR1 is SGHTA, CDR2 FQGNSA, per germline. This CDR3 is built from 12 residues. The J segment lost 8 bases and the V segment lost 4 bases, leaving 2 bases of the junction unmatched. The sample belongs to a study of cytomegalovirus exposure and HLA in healthy donors. The PCR was carried out with 60 Vbeta primers and 13 Jbeta primers. The table came from immunoSEQ multiplex PCR; TCRdb's copy has only in-frame clones and leaves some out. The data contain 160,000 or so clones, approximately 81% of them seen just once; the ten biggest clones take up more than 2.5%.

The rearrangement uses TRBV7-2 and TRBJ2-1; TRBD1 matches 7 bases. Input material: PBMCs. This TCR was recovered from a female donor in good health and CMV-seronegative. This CDR3 is CASSSQGYEQFF. CDR3 sequence (DNA): TGTGCCAGCAGCTCACAGGGGTATGAGCAGTTCTTC.